This T cell receptor beta chain was sequenced during a study of blood T cell repertoires in COVID-19. TCRdb keeps only in-frame clones here, not all; method: immunoSEQ multiplex PCR. The sample lists over 1,500 clones, around 69% occurring once. There are 14 residues in the CDR3. The germline CDR1 and CDR2 sequences are SGHAT and FQDESV (reference sequence). With V trimmed by 7 bases and J by 4 bases, 4 bases remained unmatched. Sample share makes this clone medium-sized (0.01 to 0.1%). The material sequenced was peripheral blood. V usage is TRBV11-1 and J usage is TRBJ2-3; 11 bases are a match to TRBD1. The clonotype comes from a man between 65 and 85 years old with active COVID-19. The DNA for the CDR3 is TGTGCCAGCAAAAGGGACAGGGGGGCAGATACGCAGTATTTT. Translated: CASKRDRGADTQYF.